This TCR beta chain was captured in a study of OX40 agonist ivuxolimab in advanced cancers. Study overall: Patients with prior anti-PD-1, anti-PD-L1 or anti-CTLA-4 therapy were eligible; approximately 40% had some.

To note about this clone: Its target is not known.

Study-wide findings and caveats: Clonal expansion by week 6 occurred in CD4+ and CD8+ blood T cells (at 0.1 to 3.0 mg/kg).

V was pared by 5 bases and J by 2 bases, with 16 bases between. CDR3 size: 15 residues. The germline CDR1 and CDR2 sequences are SQVTM and ANQGSEA. Profiled with immunoSEQ multiplex PCR; TCRdb holds only in-frame clones, not every one. The repertoire includes about 60,000 clones, over 90% of them detected once, and 15% to 20% sits in the top ten. This chain links TRBV29-1 with TRBJ2-1; D is possibly TRBD1 or TRBD2 (6 bases each). This sequence originates from an adult with an advanced solid tumor such as melanoma, head and neck, liver or kidney cancer. The sequences come from CD4+ or CD8+ T cells sorted from blood, collected in a trial of the OX40 agonist ivuxolimab. As DNA, the CDR3 is TGCAGCGTTCTAGTTGGGGGGCTTCCCTACAATGAGCAGTTCTTC. Residues: CSVLVGGLPYNEQFF.